The next 14 T cell receptor beta chains were all read from a single sample in a study of neoadjuvant anti-PD-1 for oral cavity cancer. Sequenced by immunoSEQ multiplex PCR; TCRdb stores in-frame clones only, minus some. The table lists about 16,000 clones, 55% to 75% of them singletons. Sequenced material: PBMCs, taken before nivolumab (anti-PD-1) treatment. These receptors were obtained from a person aged 35-79 years with oral cavity squamous cell carcinoma.

The rearrangement uses TRBV28 and TRBJ2-3, with 9 bases that match TRBD2. CDR1 and CDR2 (germline): MDHEN, SYDVKM. J was trimmed by 2 bases and V by 3 bases; bases with no gene match: 9. This CDR3 region has 17 residues. The CDR3 DNA follows: TGTGCCAGCAGTTTGTCGATGCGGGAGGGCGCCACAGATACGCAGTATTTT. This gives the protein CASSLSMREGATDTQYF.

This clone appeared a few times. V is TRBV7-9 and J is TRBJ1-6; 9 positions agree with TRBD1. This CDR3 has 14 residues. V gave up 4 bases and J gave up 7 bases; unmatched junction bases: 2. Germline V gene sequence: CDR1 SEHNR, CDR2 FQNEAQ (reference sequence). CDR3 in DNA: TGTGCCAGCAGCTGGGACAGGGACAATTCACCCCTCCACTTT. Protein sequence: CASSWDRDNSPLHF. The variable domain in full, with the rest retrieved from reference TRBV7-9 and TRBJ1-6, is DTGVSQNPRHKITKRGQNVTFRCDPISEHNRLYWYRQTLGQGPEFLTYFQNEAQLEKSRLLSDRFSAERPKGSFSTLEIQRTEQGDSAMYLCASSWDRDNSPLHFGNGTRLTVT.

This chain connects TRBV30 to TRBJ2-7; D is possibly TRBD2 (6 bases). This CDR3 has 13 residues. Between the trimmed V and J ends, which lost 3 bases and 3 bases, there was a span of 12 bases. The germline V gene encodes CDR1 GTSNPN and CDR2 SVGIG (reference sequence). CDR3 sequence (DNA): TGTGCCTGGAGCCTCTGGGGGGTCTACGAGCAGTACTTC. Protein: CAWSLWGVYEQYF.

This chain links TRBV27 with TRBJ2-3; 14 bases match TRBD2. Trimming took 5 bases from V and 0 from J; bases not matched to a gene: 4. The germline V gene has CDR1 MNHEY and CDR2 SMNVEV (reference sequence). The length of the CDR3 is 17 residues. CDR3 bases: TGTGCCAGCAGTATCTGGACTAGCGGGGGGAGCACAGATACGCAGTATTTT. Translated: CASSIWTSGGSTDTQYF.

The chain links TRBV7-2 to TRBJ1-1, with no clear D. Germline loops: CDR1 SGHTA, CDR2 FQGNSA. CDR3 length: 15 amino acids. Trimming removed 1 base from V and 4 bases from J, with 13 bases in between. CDR3 DNA: TGTGCCAGCAGCTTAGTCCGGGGAGGGCCCACTGAAGCTTTCTTT. This sequence encodes CASSLVRGGPTEAFF.

For the CDR3, the DNA is TGCAGCGTCCAGGTTGGGGCCAACGTCCTGACTTTC. It translates to CSVQVGANVLTF. The V call is TRBV29-1, the J call TRBJ2-6; D is unresolved. CDR1 is SQVTM, CDR2 ANQGSEA, per germline. The CDR3 has 12 residues. V was pared by 6 bases and J by 3 bases, with 6 bases between. Drawing the rest from reference TRBV29-1 and TRBJ2-6, the complete variable domain is SAVISQKPSRDICQRGTSLTIQCQVDSQVTMMFWYRQQPGQSLTLIATANQGSEATYESGFVIDKFPISRPNLTFSTLTVSNMSPEDSSIYLCSVQVGANVLTFGAGSRLTVL.

This sequence joins TRBV15 and TRBJ2-1; TRBD2 matches 8 bases. CDR3 length: 14 residues. CDR1 is LNHNV, CDR2 YYDKDF, per germline (reference sequence). After removal of 11 bases from V and 7 bases from J, the junction contained 13 bases not matched to a gene. The CDR3 coding sequence is TGTGCCTCCTCAGATCGGGGGGGCAAAAATGAGCAGTTCTTC. Translation: CASSDRGGKNEQFF.

This clone was counted a single time. V and J are TRBV5-1 and TRBJ2-6, with D possibly being TRBD1 (6 bases). With 4 bases removed from V and 0 bases from J, the gap between germline ends came to 11 bases. Looked up from germline, CDR1 is SGHRS and CDR2 is YFSETQ. The CDR3 consists of 16 residues. The chain's CDR3 is CASSLLGASGANVLTF. The CDR3 DNA is TGCGCCAGCAGCCTGTTGGGGGCCTCTGGGGCCAACGTCCTGACTTTC.

Points on this clone: This sample includes further DNA sequences coding for the same CDR3. This chain links TRBV6-5 with TRBJ1-2; 10 nucleotides agree with TRBD1. The CDR3 spans 14 residues. Trimming cost V 6 bases and J 6 bases; bases outside gene matches: 7. The V gene's germline CDR1 is MNHEY and CDR2 SVGAGI. The chain's CDR3 is CASRPPGQGNGYTF. The CDR3 nucleotides are TGTGCCAGCAGGCCCCCGGGACAGGGGAATGGCTACACCTTC.

The V gene is TRBV27, the J gene TRBJ2-7; 7 bases are shared with TRBD1. CDR1 is MNHEY, CDR2 SMNVEV, per germline (reference sequence). The CDR3 sequence is 14 residues long. V was clipped by 5 bases and J by 2 bases; unmatched bases: 6. In DNA, the CDR3 is TGTGCCAGCAGTGTCGGGACAGAAGCCTACGAGCAGTACTTC. Amino acids: CASSVGTEAYEQYF.

The gene calls are TRBV30 and TRBJ2-2; TRBD1 might be the D (5 bases). The CDR3 loop spans 13 amino acids. In germline, CDR1 is GTSNPN, CDR2 SVGIG (reference sequence). The V and J ends lost 2 bases and 4 bases respectively, with 8 bases between them. CDR3 residues: CAWSQGSTGELFF. CDR3 nucleotide sequence: TGTGCCTGGAGTCAGGGCAGCACCGGGGAGCTGTTTTTT.

This clone has a single count. The chain is built from TRBV6-4 and TRBJ1-1, with 7 bases matching TRBD1. CDR3 size: 17 residues. The V gene end was trimmed by 2 bases and the J gene end by 7 bases; junction bases not matched to a gene: 16. Germline CDR1 reads MRHNA; CDR2 reads SNTAGT. In DNA form, the CDR3 reads TGTGCCAGCAGTGACCCGACCTGGACAGGCCCTTTTGATGAAGCTTTCTTT. Translation: CASSDPTWTGPFDEAFF.

This clone has a single count. The V call is TRBV27, the J call TRBJ1-5; the D is unclear. Germline V lookup: CDR1 MNHEY, CDR2 SMNVEV (reference sequence). Trimming stripped 2 bases from V and 6 bases from J, with 8 bases between. The CDR3 is 13 amino acids. CDR3: CASSLGWSQPQHF. In nucleotides, the CDR3 is TGTGCCAGCAGTTTAGGTTGGAGTCAGCCCCAGCATTTT.

The table lists this clone with a few counts. The rearrangement links TRBV5-1 to TRBJ2-5; D unclear. Looked up from germline, CDR1 is SGHRS and CDR2 is YFSETQ. This CDR3 spans 16 amino acids. V was shortened by 0 bases and J by 2 bases, with 14 bases between the two germline ends. For the CDR3, the DNA is TGCGCCAGCAGCTTGGATGGGGTGATTTGGCAAGAGACCCAGTACTTC. Amino acid sequence: CASSLDGVIWQETQYF.